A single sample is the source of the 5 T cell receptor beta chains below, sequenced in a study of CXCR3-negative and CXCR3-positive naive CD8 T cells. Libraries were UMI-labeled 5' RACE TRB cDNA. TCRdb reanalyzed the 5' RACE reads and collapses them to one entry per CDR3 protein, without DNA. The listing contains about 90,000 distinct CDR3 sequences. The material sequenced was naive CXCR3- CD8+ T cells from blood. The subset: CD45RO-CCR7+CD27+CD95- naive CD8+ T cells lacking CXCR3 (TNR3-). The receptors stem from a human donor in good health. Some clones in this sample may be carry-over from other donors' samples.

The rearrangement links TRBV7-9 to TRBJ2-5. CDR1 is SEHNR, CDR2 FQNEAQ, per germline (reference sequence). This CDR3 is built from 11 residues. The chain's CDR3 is CASSLTETQYF.

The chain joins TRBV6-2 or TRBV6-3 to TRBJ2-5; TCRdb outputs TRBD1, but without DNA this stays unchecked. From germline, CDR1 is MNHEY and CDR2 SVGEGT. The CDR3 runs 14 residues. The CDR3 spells CASSRGTEQETQYF.

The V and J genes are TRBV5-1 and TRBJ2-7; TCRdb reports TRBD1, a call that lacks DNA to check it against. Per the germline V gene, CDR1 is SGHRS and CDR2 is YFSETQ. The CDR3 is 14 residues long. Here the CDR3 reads CASSLDTGGYEQYF.

The CDR3 region is CSATPDNEQFF. The V call is TRBV20-1, the J call TRBJ2-1; checking the TCRdb D call of TRBD1 is not possible without DNA. This CDR3 has 11 residues. Per the germline V gene, CDR1 is DFQATT and CDR2 is SNEGSKA (reference sequence).

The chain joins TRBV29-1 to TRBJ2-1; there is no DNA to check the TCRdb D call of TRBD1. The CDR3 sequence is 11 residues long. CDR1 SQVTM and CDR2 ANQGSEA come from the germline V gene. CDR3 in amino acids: CSGGFMGEQFF.